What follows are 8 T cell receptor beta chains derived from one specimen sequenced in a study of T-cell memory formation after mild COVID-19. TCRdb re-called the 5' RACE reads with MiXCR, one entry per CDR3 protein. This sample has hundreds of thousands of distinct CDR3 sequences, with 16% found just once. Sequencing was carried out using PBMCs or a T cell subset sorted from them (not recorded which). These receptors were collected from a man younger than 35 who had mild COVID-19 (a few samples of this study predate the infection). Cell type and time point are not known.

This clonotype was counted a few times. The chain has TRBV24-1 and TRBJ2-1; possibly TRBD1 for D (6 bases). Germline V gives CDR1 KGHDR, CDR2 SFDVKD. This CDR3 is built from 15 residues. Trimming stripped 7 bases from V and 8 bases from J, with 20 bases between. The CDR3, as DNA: TGTGCCACCAGCGCAACAGGGCGGTTGGGTCATGAGCAGTTCTTC. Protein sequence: CATSATGRLGHEQFF.

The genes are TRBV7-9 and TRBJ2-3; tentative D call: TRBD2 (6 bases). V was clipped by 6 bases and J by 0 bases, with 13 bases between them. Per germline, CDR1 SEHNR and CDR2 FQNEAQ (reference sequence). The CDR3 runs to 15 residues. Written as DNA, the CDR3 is TGTGCCAGCAGTGAAACTAGCCCGAGCACAGATACGCAGTATTTT. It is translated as CASSETSPSTDTQYF.

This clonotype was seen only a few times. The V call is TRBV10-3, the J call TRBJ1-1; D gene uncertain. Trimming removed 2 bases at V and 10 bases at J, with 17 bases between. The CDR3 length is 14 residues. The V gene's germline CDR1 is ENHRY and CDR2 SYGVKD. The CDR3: CAISEGRQLVVAFF. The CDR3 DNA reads TGTGCCATCAGTGAGGGTCGGCAGCTCGTGGTAGCTTTCTTT.

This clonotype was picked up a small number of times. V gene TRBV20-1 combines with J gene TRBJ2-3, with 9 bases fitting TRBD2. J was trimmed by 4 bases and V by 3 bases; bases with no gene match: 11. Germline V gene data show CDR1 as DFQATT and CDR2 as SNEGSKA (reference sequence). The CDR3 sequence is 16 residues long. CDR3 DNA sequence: TGCAGTGCTAGTGGACTAGCGAGACCCTCATCAGATACGCAGTATTTT. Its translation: CSASGLARPSSDTQYF.

Written as DNA, the CDR3 is TGTGCCACCAGTGGGTCTCCCTTAGGGAGATACAATGAGCAGTTCTTC. It translates to CATSGSPLGRYNEQFF. The chain is built from TRBV24-1 and TRBJ2-1, with D perhaps TRBD2 (5 bases). The CDR3 totals 16 residues. The germline CDR1 and CDR2 sequences are KGHDR and SFDVKD. The V end lost 5 bases, the J end lost 4 bases, and 17 bases lay between the germline ends.

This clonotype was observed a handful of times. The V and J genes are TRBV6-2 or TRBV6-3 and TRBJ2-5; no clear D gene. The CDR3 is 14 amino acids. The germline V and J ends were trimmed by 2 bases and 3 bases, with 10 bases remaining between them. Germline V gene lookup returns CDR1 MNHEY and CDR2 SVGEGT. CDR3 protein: CASSYAGMEETQYF. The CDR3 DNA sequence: TGTGCCAGCAGTTACGCTGGGATGGAAGAGACCCAGTACTTC.

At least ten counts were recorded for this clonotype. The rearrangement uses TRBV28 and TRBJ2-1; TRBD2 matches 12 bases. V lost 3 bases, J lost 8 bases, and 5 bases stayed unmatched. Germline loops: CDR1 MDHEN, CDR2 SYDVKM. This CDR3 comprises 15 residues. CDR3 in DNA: TGTGCCAGCAGTTTGCTAGCGGGGGGGAGAGATGAGCAGTTCTTC. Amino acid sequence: CASSLLAGGRDEQFF.

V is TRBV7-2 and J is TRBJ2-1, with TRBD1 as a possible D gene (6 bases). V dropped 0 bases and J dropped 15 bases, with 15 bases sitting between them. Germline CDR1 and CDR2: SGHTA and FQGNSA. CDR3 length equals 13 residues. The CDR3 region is CASSLAHDRRRFF. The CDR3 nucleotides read TGTGCCAGCAGCTTAGCCCACGACAGGCGACGGTTCTTC.